The present T cell receptor (beta chain) was sequenced within a study of PD-1 blockade in classical Hodgkin lymphoma (dated by TCRdb to between 2020 and 2021). Describing the broader study: Nivolumab dosing was 3 mg/kg intravenously every 2 weeks, continuing until either disease progression or unacceptable toxicity. To define a peripheral blood immune signature of response to PD-1 blockade in classical Hodgkin lymphoma, the study combined TCR beta sequencing with CyTOF. On the study overall, not on this receptor specifically: By C4D1, a significant rise was seen in CD4+ TCR diversity but not in CD8+ TCR diversity (p=0.0027 vs p=0.16), and the rise was most apparent among complete responders (p=0.02). Lower diversity was observed in patients in whom nivolumab was started less than 1 year after ASCT, and these patients were excluded from later analyses so that confounding by immune reconstitution would be avoided. Newly diagnosed patients were reported to have lower baseline TCR diversity than healthy donors, and relapsed/refractory patients were reported to have lower baseline TCR diversity still. Trial patients achieving complete response had baseline diversity similar to newly diagnosed patients, whereas partial responders and progressors had significantly lower diversity. The study was limited to a single clinical trial cohort, and causes of repertoire differences, possibly disease activity or prior therapy, remained undefined.

In regard to this clone: No antigen is known for it. Base qualities are not recorded, but no much larger clone differs from it by a single base.

According to the germline V gene, CDR1 reads SNHLY and CDR2 reads FYNNEI. The CDR3, from cysteine to phenylalanine, totals 12 residues. Of the read, only the CDR3 DNA is kept; its 36 bases are in frame from base 1. Genomic DNA was extracted with the Qiagen DNeasy kit from unsorted PBMCs and from negatively selected CD4+ and CD8+ fractions. Amplification of TCR beta CDR3 regions was done by immunoSEQ multiplex PCR with primers that anneal to V and J segments. A synthetic immune receptor repertoire was used to minimize amplification bias, and any remaining bias was removed computationally after sequencing. The study's own analysis went as follows. Repertoire diversity was quantified as the Shannon entropy index using custom Python scripts. Unsorted, CD4+ and CD8+ repertoires were analyzed separately, except for combined analyses in which CD4+ and CD8+ sequences were merged in silico. A clone counted as expanded when the clone's frequency after treatment rose at least 2-fold relative to C1D1, and clones undetected at baseline were given a pseudocount of 0.5. Singleton clones were defined as clones with 0 or 1 copy at C1D1, and non-singleton clones were defined as clones with 2 or more copies. Clones expanded in unsorted samples were assigned a CD4+, CD8+ or unknown annotation through matching of protein sequences in sorted samples from the same patient. Wilcoxon tests on paired samples were used to test diversity changes from C1D1 to C4D1. Here the immuneACCESS table is served through TCRdb, limited to in-frame sequences with V and J called. Missing clones are a known gap in these copies; in checked studies unresolved V genes cover under half, and the rest lacks a known reason. V, J and clone size are those of that table, while D and trimming were read from the DNA. The sample has about 46,000 clones on record, 65% to 85% of them singletons. The ten largest clonotypes hold 8% to 13% of the sample.

The time point tag for this specimen amounts to: cycle 1 day 1 (C1D1), immediately before nivolumab initiation. All trial patients had relapsed after autologous stem cell transplantation, with cohorts A, B and C differing in prior brentuximab vedotin exposure. A total of over 50 patients with relapsed/refractory classical Hodgkin lymphoma made up the trial cohort, and each patient's best overall response was complete response, partial response or progressive disease. In the multi-cohort phase II CheckMate 205 trial, trial patients received single-agent nivolumab. An independent review committee assessed best overall response by applying the 2007 International Working Group response criteria. PBMCs from the trial were collected at three points: immediately before nivolumab initiation (C1D1), and during therapy at cycle 2 day 1 and cycle 4 day 1. Peripheral blood was collected in 8 mL Vacutainer Cell Preparation Tubes, from which PBMCs were isolated by centrifugation and then cryopreserved.

The sequence links TRBV2 to TRBJ1-1, with no confident D gene call. This TCR came from a human donor with classical Hodgkin lymphoma. Source: peripheral blood mononuclear cells (PBMCs), taken at baseline. The sequenced DNA is TGTGCTGTTGTCAGCACCAACACTGAAGCTTTCTTT. This encodes CAVVSTNTEAFF. The entire variable domain, with the stretches around the CDR3 drawn from the reference TRBV2 and TRBJ1-1 proteins, is EPEVTQTPSHQVTQMGQEVILRCVPISNHLYFYWYRQILGQKVEFLVSFYNNEISEKSEIFDDQFSVERPDGSNFTLKIRSTKLEDSAMYFCAVVSTNTEAFFGQGTRLTVV.